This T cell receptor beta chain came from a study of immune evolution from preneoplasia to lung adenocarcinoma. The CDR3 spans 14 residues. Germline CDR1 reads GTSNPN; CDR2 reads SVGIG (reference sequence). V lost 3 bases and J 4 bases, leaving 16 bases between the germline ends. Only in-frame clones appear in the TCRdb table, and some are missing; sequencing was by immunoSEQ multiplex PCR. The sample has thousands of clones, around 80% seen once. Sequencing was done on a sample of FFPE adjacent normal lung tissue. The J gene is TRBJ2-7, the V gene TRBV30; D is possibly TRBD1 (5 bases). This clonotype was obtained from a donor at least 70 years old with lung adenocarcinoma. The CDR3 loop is CAWSMGLGGYEQYF. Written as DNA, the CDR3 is TGTGCCTGGAGCATGGGGCTAGGTGGATACGAGCAGTACTTC.